Listed here are 18 T cell receptor beta chains from one sample, sequenced in a study of cytomegalovirus exposure and HLA in healthy donors (dated by TCRdb to the late 2010s). Libraries were prepared through the immunoSEQ multiplex PCR assay. For the multiplex PCR, a mixture combining 60 forward primers for TCR Vbeta segments and 13 reverse primers for TCR Jbeta segments was used. TCRdb limited this immuneACCESS table to in-frame rearrangements with V and J called. A share of clones is missing; checked studies link under half to unresolved V genes, and the rest is unexplained. The sample records approximately 160,000 clones, roughly 79% of which are singletons. The ten largest clones take up approximately 1.5% of the sample. The sample taken for sequencing was PBMCs. These receptors came from a middle-aged man in good health and CMV-seronegative.

This clone was seen just once. This chain connects TRBV30 to TRBJ1-1; unclear D gene. The ends were cut back, 1 base at V and 1 base at J, with 10 bases in the middle. Germline CDR1 GTSNPN, CDR2 SVGIG (reference sequence). This CDR3 contains 14 residues. The CDR3 DNA is TGTGCCTGGAGTGAGCGCATGGGGAACACTGAAGCTTTCTTT. Translation: CAWSERMGNTEAFF.

The rearrangement joins TRBV28 to TRBJ2-7; TRBD2 agrees at 9 bases. CDR1 is MDHEN, CDR2 SYDVKM, per germline. J lost 1 base, V lost 5 bases, and 3 bases had no gene match. The CDR3 runs 14 residues. The CDR3, as DNA: TGTGCCAGCAGTGCTCTAGCGGGGTCCTACGAGCAGTACGTC. As protein: CASSALAGSYEQYV.

CDR3 DNA: TGTGCCAGCACCCCCGAGGGTGGCTATGGCTACACCTTC. Translation gives CASTPEGGYGYTF. This sequence joins TRBV6-1 and TRBJ1-2, with D unresolved. Trimming removed 7 bases from V and 4 bases from J, with 13 bases in between. CDR1 is MNHNS, CDR2 SASEGT, per germline. The CDR3 covers 13 residues.

J is TRBJ2-7 and V is TRBV7-9; D perhaps matches TRBD2 (5 bases). Germline-derived CDR1 and CDR2 are SEHNR and FQNEAQ (reference sequence). V lost 6 bases to trimming and J lost 6 bases, with 12 bases between them. This CDR3 is 12 amino acids long. CDR3 sequence reads: CASRDLRSEQYF. The CDR3 bases are TGTGCCAGCAGGGACTTACGCTCCGAGCAGTACTTC.

This chain links TRBV6-1 with TRBJ1-6; D is unclear. Between the trimmed V and J ends, which lost 6 bases and 7 bases, there was a span of 13 bases. In germline, CDR1 is MNHNS, CDR2 SASEGT. This CDR3 has 14 amino acids. The CDR3 DNA is TGTGCCAGCAGCGAGGCCTGGCCCAATTCACCCCTCCACTTT. As protein: CASSEAWPNSPLHF.

The rearrangement links TRBV7-8 to TRBJ2-7, with 11 bases identical to TRBD1. Per germline, CDR1 SGHVS and CDR2 FQNEAQ. V shed 8 bases and J 2 bases; nucleotides not matched to a gene: 8. The CDR3 length is 15 residues. The CDR3 here is CASSLWDRGAYEQYV. CDR3 DNA: TGTGCCAGCTCCCTTTGGGACAGGGGGGCCTACGAGCAGTACGTC.

This rearrangement joins TRBV2 to TRBJ2-3; 7 positions match TRBD1. Germline V gene lookup returns CDR1 SNHLY and CDR2 FYNNEI. The ends lost 6 bases at V and 2 bases at J; junction bases unmatched: 5. There are 14 residues in the CDR3. In nucleotides, the CDR3 is TGTGCCAGCAGATGGGACAGTCCCACAGATACGCAGTATTTT. This sequence encodes CASRWDSPTDTQYF.

This clone was detected only a few times. V usage is TRBV10-1 and J usage is TRBJ2-3; 10 nucleotides align to TRBD2. The V segment lost 2 bases and the J segment 3 bases; nucleotides outside the gene matches: 11. Germline V lookup: CDR1 WNHNN, CDR2 SYGVQD (reference sequence). This CDR3 spans 18 amino acids. The CDR3, as DNA: TGCGCCAGCAGTGAGCCAGAGCGGGAGGGCCGAAGTACAGATACGCAGTATTTT. This translates into CASSEPEREGRSTDTQYF.

There are a few counts of this clone. The chain is built from TRBV18 and TRBJ1-5, with D maybe TRBD1 (6 bases). CDR1 is KGHSH and CDR2 is LQKENI in the germline V gene. V was cut by 5 bases and J by 1 base, with 18 bases left in between. This CDR3 has 17 amino acids. The CDR3 spells CASSADRPIQSNQPQHF. DNA for the CDR3: TGTGCCAGCTCAGCAGACAGGCCTATCCAGAGCAATCAGCCCCAGCATTTT.

This chain uses TRBV28 with TRBJ2-6; possibly TRBD2 for D (5 bases). The CDR3 runs to 17 residues. The germline CDR1 and CDR2 sequences are MDHEN and SYDVKM. V lost 5 bases and J lost 0, with 14 bases in between. CDR3 DNA sequence: TGTGCCAGCAGTCCCCGAGGGTTAAGCTCTGGGGCCAACGTCCTGACTTTC. It encodes CASSPRGLSSGANVLTF.

In the case of this clone: The junction departs from germline at one end; a sequencing error may be responsible. J is TRBJ1-2 and V is TRBV7-9; D might be TRBD1 (6 bases). This CDR3 region has 13 residues. Germline CDR1 SEHNR, CDR2 FQNEAQ (reference sequence). The CDR3 is CSSSLDSGYGYTF. The CDR3 nucleotides are TGTTCCAGCAGCTTGGACAGTGGCTATGGCTACACCTTC.

The CDR3 DNA reads as TGTGCCAGCAGTCGGACTAGCGGGAGTGGCGAGACCCAGTACTTC. It is translated as CASSRTSGSGETQYF. V and J are TRBV6-4 and TRBJ2-5; TRBD2 agrees at 13 bases. This CDR3 spans 15 amino acids. V gave up 5 bases and J gave up 5 bases; unmatched junction bases: 5. Germline V gene sequence: CDR1 MRHNA, CDR2 SNTAGT.

This rearrangement joins TRBV4-1 to TRBJ1-1; possible D gene TRBD1, 5 bases. Germline assignment: CDR1 MGHRA and CDR2 YSYEKL. Trimming cost V 4 bases and J 0 bases, with 15 bases left between them. The CDR3 spans 16 residues. The CDR3 region has the DNA TGCGCCAGCAGCCGCGCCGGGGGATACATGAACACTGAAGCTTTCTTT. As protein: CASSRAGGYMNTEAFF.

This clone was observed a single time. The chain joins TRBV9 to TRBJ2-4; TRBD1 matches at 10 bases. The CDR3 is 17 residues long. With V trimmed by 4 bases and J by 0 bases, 7 bases remained unmatched. Germline V gene sequence: CDR1 SGDLS, CDR2 YYNGEE. The CDR3 is CASSRGQGTLAKNIQYF. CDR3 DNA sequence: TGTGCCAGCAGCCGGGGACAGGGGACTCTAGCCAAAAACATTCAGTACTTC.

The V call is TRBV9, the J call TRBJ2-7; 7 nucleotides agree with TRBD2. The trim removed 10 bases at V and 2 bases at J, leaving 6 bases unmatched. The germline V gene encodes CDR1 SGDLS and CDR2 YYNGEE. There are 12 residues in the CDR3. CDR3 protein: CAGGDGTYEQYV. The DNA of the CDR3 is TGTGCCGGGGGGGACGGGACCTACGAGCAGTACGTC.

This chain uses TRBV28 with TRBJ2-5; 9 bases align to TRBD2. CDR3 length equals 14 residues. The V segment lost 6 bases and the J segment 5 bases; nucleotides outside the gene matches: 7. In germline, CDR1 is MDHEN, CDR2 SYDVKM. CDR3 loop: CASSQTSGLETQYF. The CDR3 region has the DNA TGTGCCAGCAGCCAGACTAGCGGTCTGGAGACCCAGTACTTC.

J is TRBJ1-2 and V is TRBV27; the match to TRBD1 covers 10 bases. V gave up 3 bases and J gave up 5 bases; unmatched junction bases: 3. The CDR3 consists of 14 residues. The germline V gene has CDR1 MNHEY and CDR2 SMNVEV (reference sequence). The CDR3 sequence is CASSLTGGRYGYTF. The CDR3 DNA is TGTGCCAGCAGTTTGACAGGGGGCCGGTATGGCTACACCTTC.

V is TRBV29-1 and J is TRBJ1-4, with TRBD1 as a possible D gene (6 bases). The germline V gene encodes CDR1 SQVTM and CDR2 ANQGSEA. With 4 bases removed from V and 7 bases from J, the gap between germline ends came to 10 bases. This CDR3 has 12 amino acids. Here the CDR3 DNA reads TGCAGCGTTGGAACAGGGAGTGAAAAACTGTTTTTT. Protein product: CSVGTGSEKLFF.